This passage covers 29 T cell receptor beta chains from one sample sequenced in a study of blood T cell repertoires in COVID-19. Libraries were prepared by immunoSEQ multiplex PCR; TCRdb keeps only in-frame clonotypes and omits some of them. The table includes more than 300,000 clones, approximately 87% detected once. Source material: peripheral blood. Every receptor here comes from a woman aged 50 to 65 with COVID-19, enrolled during active disease.

The V gene is TRBV7-9, the J gene TRBJ1-6, with D unclear. Germline CDR1 reads SEHNR; CDR2 reads FQNEAQ (reference sequence). Deletions cut 1 base from V and 0 bases from J, with 13 bases between. The CDR3 loop spans 18 amino acids. The CDR3 coding sequence is TGTGCCAGCAGCTTAGATTTCGGGATAAGCTCCTATAATTCACCCCTCCACTTT. This encodes CASSLDFGISSYNSPLHF.

The chain combines TRBV19 with TRBJ2-2, with 11 bases fitting TRBD2. The CDR3 consists of 19 residues. Germline CDR1 reads LNHDA; CDR2 reads SQIVND (reference sequence). After removal of 5 bases from V and 0 bases from J, the junction contained 11 bases not matched to a gene. CDR3 residues: CASSLRGLAERPNTGELFF. The DNA of the CDR3 is TGTGCCAGTAGTTTGAGGGGACTAGCGGAACGCCCGAACACCGGGGAGCTGTTTTTT. The full variable domain, in which reference TRBV19 and TRBJ2-2 provide the parts outside the CDR3, is DGGITQSPKYLFRKEGQNVTLSCEQNLNHDAMYWYRQDPGQGLRLIYYSQIVNDFQKGDIAEGYSVSREKKESFPLTVTSAQKNPTAFYLCASSLRGLAERPNTGELFFGEGSRLTVL.

The J gene is TRBJ1-6, the V gene TRBV21-1; the D call in the table, TRBD1, was not verified against the DNA. TRBV21-1 is a pseudogene segment. This CDR3 comprises 20 residues. The CDR3 loop is CASSNCPKSDRTDFNSPLHF. CDR3 nucleotide sequence: TGTGCCAGCAGCAACTGCCCAAAGTCGGATCGGACAGACTTTAATTCACCCCTCCACTTT.

This clone was seen a handful of times. V usage is TRBV6-6 and J usage is TRBJ2-7, with D possibly matching TRBD1 (6 bases). Germline V CDR1 and CDR2: MNHNY, SVGAGI (reference sequence). The CDR3 totals 14 residues. V shed 4 bases and J shed 0 bases, with 10 bases lying between them. For the CDR3, the DNA is TGTGCCAGCAGTTGGACAGTTAACTCCTACGAGCAGTACTTC. It specifies CASSWTVNSYEQYF.

V is TRBV11-2 and J is TRBJ2-1, with TRBD2 identical over 10 bases. This CDR3 is built from 18 residues. The germline gives CDR1 SGHAT, CDR2 FQNNGV. V dropped 4 bases and J dropped 3; count of bases not matched to a gene: 12. CDR3 coding DNA: TGTGCCAGCAGCTCAAGCCCCCTTAGCGGGGGGATCTACAATGAGCAGTTCTTC. Its translation is CASSSSPLSGGIYNEQFF.

The chain combines TRBV21-1 with TRBJ1-3; the table's D call of TRBD1 was not tested on the DNA. TRBV21-1 is marked as a pseudogene. The CDR3 covers 15 residues. CDR3 sequence reads: CASSQGLISGNTIYF. DNA of the CDR3: TGTGCCAGCAGTCAGGGGTTAATCTCTGGAAACACCATATATTTT.

The V gene is TRBV11-2, the J gene TRBJ2-7; 8 bases fit TRBD1. Germline V gene sequence: CDR1 SGHAT, CDR2 FQNNGV. J lost 2 bases, V lost 4 bases, and 4 bases had no gene match. This CDR3 spans 14 amino acids. The CDR3 sequence is CASSSRDRTYEQYF. The DNA of the CDR3 is TGTGCCAGCAGCTCGAGGGACAGGACCTACGAGCAGTACTTC.

V is TRBV13 and J is TRBJ1-1; 8 nucleotides match TRBD1. The CDR3 sequence is 14 residues long. In germline, CDR1 is PRHDT, CDR2 FYEKMQ (reference sequence). The J segment lost 4 bases and the V segment lost 5 bases, leaving 6 bases of the junction unmatched. This CDR3 reads CASSRQGLGTEAFF. DNA of the CDR3: TGTGCCAGCAGCAGACAGGGGTTGGGCACTGAAGCTTTCTTT.

The chain is built from TRBV6-5 and TRBJ2-3; possible D gene TRBD2, 6 bases. Germline V lookup: CDR1 MNHEY, CDR2 SVGAGI. This CDR3 region has 13 residues. Trimming removed 6 bases at V and 3 bases at J, with 10 bases between. Here the CDR3 DNA reads TGTGCCAGCAGACTAGCCGGGACAGATACGCAGTATTTT. Its translation is CASRLAGTDTQYF.

This clone was counted only a few times. This chain uses TRBV7-8 with TRBJ2-1; no firm D call. Trimming left V 2 bases short and J 7 bases short, with 12 bases between. The CDR3 is 14 amino acids. Germline V gene data show CDR1 as SGHVS and CDR2 as FQNEAQ. DNA for the CDR3: TGTGCCAGCAGCTTAATAATACATTCTAATGAGCAGTTCTTC. Its translation: CASSLIIHSNEQFF.

The chain uses TRBV12-5 and TRBJ2-1, with D perhaps matching TRBD1 (5 bases). Germline-derived CDR1 and CDR2 are LGHNT and FRNRAP. The CDR3 extends over 15 amino acids. The V end lost 1 base, the J end lost 4 bases, and 11 bases lay between the germline ends. Here the CDR3 reads CASGLEGRSYNEQFF. CDR3 sequence (DNA): TGTGCTAGTGGTTTGGAGGGGCGCAGTTACAATGAGCAGTTCTTC.

This clone was seen only a few times. The gene calls are TRBV5-4 and TRBJ1-6; 9 bases match TRBD1. The V gene's germline CDR1 is SGHNT and CDR2 YYREEE (reference sequence). The CDR3 sequence is 16 residues long. With V trimmed by 0 bases and J by 5 bases, 3 bases remained unmatched. The CDR3 bases are TGTGCCAGCAGCTTGGCGGGACAGGGAGATAATTCACCCCTCCACTTT. It is translated as CASSLAGQGDNSPLHF.

This sequence joins TRBV11-2 and TRBJ2-1; TRBD2 is a possible D gene (7 bases). CDR1 is SGHAT, CDR2 FQNNGV, per germline. V gave up 1 base and J gave up 1 base, with 11 bases separating them. This CDR3 is built from 16 residues. This CDR3 reads CASSLGAGASYNEQFF. The CDR3, as DNA: TGTGCCAGCAGCTTAGGGGCGGGGGCTTCCTACAATGAGCAGTTCTTC.

This clone was seen a single time. The rearrangement joins TRBV3-1 (or the pseudogene TRBV3-2) to TRBJ1-1, with D possibly TRBD1 on 5 matching bases. The V gene's germline CDR1 is LGHDT and CDR2 YNNKEL (reference sequence). The CDR3 totals 15 residues. The ends were cut back, 1 base at V and 2 bases at J, with 11 bases in the middle. The CDR3 sequence: CASSQGPQDNTEAFF. The CDR3 DNA reads as TGTGCCAGCAGCCAAGGGCCACAGGATAACACTGAAGCTTTCTTT.

The V call is TRBV3-1 (or the pseudogene TRBV3-2), the J call TRBJ1-2; TRBD1 agrees at 7 bases. Trimming removed 6 bases from V and 0 bases from J; junction bases left unmatched: 7. This CDR3 comprises 15 residues. Germline CDR1 LGHDT, CDR2 YNNKEL (reference sequence). CDR3 DNA sequence: TGTGCCAGCAGATCGCGGGACAGATCTAACTATGGCTACACCTTC. It codes for CASRSRDRSNYGYTF.

The chain recombines TRBV18 with TRBJ2-7, with TRBD1 matching 12 bases. V lost 0 bases and J lost 7; bases outside the gene matches: 7. The germline V gene encodes CDR1 KGHSH and CDR2 LQKENI. This CDR3 spans 16 amino acids. The CDR3 DNA follows: TGTGCCAGCTCACCACCGTTGGGACAGGGGGCGGGAGAGCAGTACTTC. Amino acid sequence: CASSPPLGQGAGEQYF.

This rearrangement joins TRBV3-1 (or the pseudogene TRBV3-2) to TRBJ1-1; D might be TRBD1 (5 bases). V dropped 0 bases and J dropped 5 bases, with 13 bases sitting between them. This CDR3 spans 15 amino acids. From germline, CDR1 is LGHDT and CDR2 YNNKEL (reference sequence). In nucleotides, the CDR3 is TGTGCCAGCAGCCAAGAAGGGAGGGGCTGGACTGAAGCTTTCTTT. Translation gives CASSQEGRGWTEAFF.

The chain is built from TRBV3-1 (or the pseudogene TRBV3-2) and TRBJ2-1, with 10 bases fitting TRBD2. There are 17 residues in the CDR3. Trimming took 0 bases from V and 9 from J; bases not matched to a gene: 11. CDR1 and CDR2 (germline): LGHDT, YNNKEL (reference sequence). The DNA of the CDR3 is TGTGCCAGCAGCCAAGATCTCCGGCTAGCGGGAGTGGTTGAGCAGTTCTTC. Encoded protein: CASSQDLRLAGVVEQFF.

J is TRBJ2-5 and V is TRBV27, with D maybe TRBD2 (6 bases). The germline V gene encodes CDR1 MNHEY and CDR2 SMNVEV (reference sequence). There are 18 residues in the CDR3. Trimming took off 0 bases at V and 5 bases at J, with 22 bases between the two ends. CDR3 sequence (DNA): TGTGCCAGCAGTTTATCGTTCCCCGGCGGGAACATTGGGGAGACCCAGTACTTC. Its translation: CASSLSFPGGNIGETQYF.

V gene TRBV13 combines with J gene TRBJ2-7; the match to TRBD2 covers 10 bases. Trimming cost V 5 bases and J 4 bases; bases outside gene matches: 8. This CDR3 has 15 amino acids. Germline CDR1 and CDR2: PRHDT and FYEKMQ (reference sequence). CDR3 DNA: TGTGCCAGCAGCCCTGGGCTAGCGGGAGTTTACGAGCAGTACTTC. Protein product: CASSPGLAGVYEQYF.

CDR3 bases: TGTGCCAGCAGTGAAGACCCTCCCACCCAACTAGCGAAGCAAGAGACCCAGTACTTC. It codes for CASSEDPPTQLAKQETQYF. This sequence joins TRBV6-1 and TRBJ2-5; 7 bases line up with TRBD2. This CDR3 contains 19 residues. Germline V gene lookup returns CDR1 MNHNS and CDR2 SASEGT. J lost 2 bases, V lost 1 base, and 16 bases had no gene match.

The chain joins TRBV4-1 to TRBJ1-4; D may be TRBD1 (6 bases). The V gene lost 4 bases and the J gene lost 5 bases, with 17 bases spanning the gap. Looked up from germline, CDR1 is MGHRA and CDR2 is YSYEKL. The CDR3 loop spans 16 amino acids. The CDR3 sequence: CASSPRTGTSNEKLFF. As DNA, the CDR3 is TGCGCCAGCAGCCCGAGAACCGGGACATCGAATGAAAAACTGTTTTTT.

This sequence joins TRBV5-4 and TRBJ2-2, with TRBD2 matching over 12 bases. V lost 9 bases, J lost 0 bases, and 12 bases stayed unmatched. Germline V gives CDR1 SGHNT, CDR2 YYREEE (reference sequence). The CDR3 runs 18 residues. CDR3: CATAPGLAGKTNTGELFF. In DNA, the CDR3 is TGTGCCACTGCGCCGGGACTAGCGGGCAAAACGAACACCGGGGAGCTGTTTTTT.

The chain is built from TRBV6-2 or TRBV6-3 and TRBJ1-3; D unresolved. CDR3 length: 16 residues. Trimming left V 6 bases short and J 0 bases short, with 15 bases between. Germline V gives CDR1 MNHEY, CDR2 SVGEGT. CDR3 residues: CASSPTAGSSGNTIYF. The CDR3 DNA reads TGTGCCAGCAGCCCAACCGCCGGGAGCTCTGGAAACACCATATATTTT.

V and J are TRBV5-4 and TRBJ1-1; D perhaps matches TRBD1 (6 bases). The germline V gene encodes CDR1 SGHNT and CDR2 YYREEE (reference sequence). This CDR3 spans 14 amino acids. The ends were cut back, 1 base at V and 1 base at J, with 8 bases in the middle. In DNA, the CDR3 is TGTGCCAGCAGCTTGCGCAGGGGGAACACTGAAGCTTTCTTT. Protein: CASSLRRGNTEAFF.

CDR3 protein: CAWNRGVAKNIQYF. The CDR3 DNA reads as TGTGCCTGGAACAGGGGGGTGGCCAAAAACATTCAGTACTTC. This sequence joins TRBV30 and TRBJ2-4; TRBD1 matches 8 bases. From germline, CDR1 is GTSNPN and CDR2 SVGIG (reference sequence). V gave up 4 bases and J gave up 1 base; unmatched junction bases: 3. The length of the CDR3 is 14 residues.

V usage is TRBV6-2 or TRBV6-3 and J usage is TRBJ1-1, with 7 bases fitting TRBD1. The CDR3 is made up of 16 amino acids. Trimming at V came to 2 bases and at J to 5 bases, leaving 11 bases not matched to a gene. The germline CDR1 and CDR2 sequences are MNHEY and SVGEGT. The chain's CDR3 is CASSYQTGSGVTEAFF. The DNA for the CDR3 is TGTGCCAGCAGTTACCAGACAGGGTCCGGGGTGACTGAAGCTTTCTTT.

This chain uses TRBV6-5 with TRBJ1-5, with 11 bases fitting TRBD1. The germline V gene encodes CDR1 MNHEY and CDR2 SVGAGI. Trimming took 8 bases from V and 11 from J; bases not matched to a gene: 8. The CDR3 totals 13 residues. Here the CDR3 DNA reads TGTGCCAGCGTACGGACAGGGGGCCGATCCCAGCATTTT. Its translation: CASVRTGGRSQHF.

The chain combines TRBV19 with TRBJ2-7; 8 bases fit TRBD1. CDR1 and CDR2 from the germline V gene are LNHDA and SQIVND (reference sequence). V lost 4 bases, J lost 8 bases, and 13 bases stayed unmatched. The CDR3 contains 15 residues. The CDR3 bases are TGTGCCAGTAGTACACGACAGGGGCTTCCTACGAAGCAGTACTTC. This gives the protein CASSTRQGLPTKQYF.